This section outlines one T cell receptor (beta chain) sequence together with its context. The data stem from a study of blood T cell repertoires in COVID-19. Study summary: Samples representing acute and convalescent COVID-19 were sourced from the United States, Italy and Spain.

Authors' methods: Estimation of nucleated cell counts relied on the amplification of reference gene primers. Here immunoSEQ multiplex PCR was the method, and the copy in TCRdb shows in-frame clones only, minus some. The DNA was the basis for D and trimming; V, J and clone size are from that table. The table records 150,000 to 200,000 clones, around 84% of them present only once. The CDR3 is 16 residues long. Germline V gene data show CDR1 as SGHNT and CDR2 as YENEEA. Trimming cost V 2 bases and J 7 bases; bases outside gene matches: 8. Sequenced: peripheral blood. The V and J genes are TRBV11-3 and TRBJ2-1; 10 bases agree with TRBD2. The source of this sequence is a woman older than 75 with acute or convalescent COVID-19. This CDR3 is CASSLYSGGGVNEQFF. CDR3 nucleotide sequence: TGTGCCAGCAGCTTATACAGCGGGGGGGGTGTGAATGAGCAGTTCTTC.